One T cell receptor (beta chain) is described in this entry. The target antigen is unknown. This record belongs to a study of T-cell reconstitution after alpha-beta-depleted transplantation in children. Broader study findings: Elevated TCRbeta diversity at day 60 was traced, in some patients, to surviving recipient T cells and thymic progenitors. Several hundred graft clones that had expanded were reportedly the source of alpha-beta T cells about two months after transplant.

The library targeted TCRbeta and was prepared with unique molecular identifiers. TCRdb independently ran MiXCR on the PCR reads; one entry per CDR3 protein. The sample consists of a few hundred thousand distinct CDR3 sequences, roughly a quarter of them appearing once. The V gene's germline CDR1 is LGHDT and CDR2 YNNKEL (reference sequence). Trimming left V 1 base short and J 6 bases short, with 10 bases between. The CDR3 extends over 14 amino acids. The receptor was derived from a boy under two years old with Wiskott-Aldrich syndrome, due to receive a stem cell transplant. V and J are TRBV3-1 and TRBJ2-1, with D possibly TRBD2 on 5 matching bases. Sequencing was performed on PBMCs, taken before TCRalphabeta/CD19-depleted stem cell transplant. The CDR3 DNA reads as TGTGCCAGCAGCCAAGGATCTGCGGGCAATGAGCAGTTCTTC. Amino acid sequence: CASSQGSAGNEQFF.